This T cell receptor beta chain was sequenced during a study of T cells in Graves' hyperthyroidism and ophthalmopathy. Ten or more counts support this clonotype. At one of its ends the junction is not consistent with the germline gene, which may arise from a read error. Germline CDR1 and CDR2: SNHLY and FYNNEI. This CDR3 is 11 amino acids long. The TCR beta CDR3 regions underwent amplification using RNA transcripts as the source. First-round RT-PCR of the TCR CDR3 relied on the HTBI primer set. One entry per CDR3 protein, called by TCRdb with MiXCR from the multiplex PCR reads. The sample yields about 550,000 distinct CDR3 sequences, around 20% seen once.

This chain joins TRBV2 and TRBJ2-5; D is ambiguous. The clonotype was recovered from a man aged 18 to 29 with Graves' hyperthyroidism. Source material: blood. The CDR3 here is CASSDGEAQYF. The DNA for the CDR3 is TGTGCCAGCAGTGATGGAGAGGCCCAGTACTTC.